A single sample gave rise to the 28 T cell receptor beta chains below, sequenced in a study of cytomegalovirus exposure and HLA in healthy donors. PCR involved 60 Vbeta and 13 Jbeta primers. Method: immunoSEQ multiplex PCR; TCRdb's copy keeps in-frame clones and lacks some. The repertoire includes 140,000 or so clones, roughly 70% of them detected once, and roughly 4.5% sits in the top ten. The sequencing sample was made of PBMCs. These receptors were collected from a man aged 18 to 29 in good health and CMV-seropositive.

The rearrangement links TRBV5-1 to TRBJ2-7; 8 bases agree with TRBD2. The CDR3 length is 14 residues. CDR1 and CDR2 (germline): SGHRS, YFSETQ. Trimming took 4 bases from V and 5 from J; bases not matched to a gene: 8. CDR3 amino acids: CASSPPGGVHEQYF. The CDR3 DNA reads TGCGCCAGCAGCCCCCCGGGGGGGGTCCACGAGCAGTACTTC.

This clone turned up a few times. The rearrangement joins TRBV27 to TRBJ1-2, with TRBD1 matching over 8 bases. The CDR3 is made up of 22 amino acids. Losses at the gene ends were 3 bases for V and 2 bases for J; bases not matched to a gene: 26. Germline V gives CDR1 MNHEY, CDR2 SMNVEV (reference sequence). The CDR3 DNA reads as TGTGCCAGCAGTTTTACATTTCCCCCCAGGGGGCGTTTATTCTCGGCAAACTATGGCTACACCTTC. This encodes CASSFTFPPRGRLFSANYGYTF.

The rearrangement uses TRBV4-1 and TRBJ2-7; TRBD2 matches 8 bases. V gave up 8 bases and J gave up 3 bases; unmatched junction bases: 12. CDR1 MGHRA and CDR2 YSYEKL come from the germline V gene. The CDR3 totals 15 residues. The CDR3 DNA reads TGCGCCAGCCGCGGTAACCGGGAGGGCCTCTACGAGCAGTACTTC. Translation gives CASRGNREGLYEQYF.

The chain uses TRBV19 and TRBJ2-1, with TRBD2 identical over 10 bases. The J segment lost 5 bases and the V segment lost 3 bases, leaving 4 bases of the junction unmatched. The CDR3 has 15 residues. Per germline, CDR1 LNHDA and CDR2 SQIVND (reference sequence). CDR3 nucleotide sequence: TGTGCCAGTAGTATCCCTAGCGGGGGAAACAATGAGCAGTTCTTC. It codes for CASSIPSGGNNEQFF. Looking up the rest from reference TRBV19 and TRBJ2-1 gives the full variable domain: DGGITQSPKYLFRKEGQNVTLSCEQNLNHDAMYWYRQDPGQGLRLIYYSQIVNDFQKGDIAEGYSVSREKKESFPLTVTSAQKNPTAFYLCASSIPSGGNNEQFFGPGTRLTVL.

The CDR3 loop is CSEGGISVYNEQFF. The CDR3, as DNA: TGCAGCGAGGGCGGGATATCCGTGTACAATGAGCAGTTCTTC. V is TRBV29-1 and J is TRBJ2-1; weak D call: TRBD2 (6 bases). There are 14 residues in the CDR3. Trimming took off 7 bases at V and 4 bases at J, with 17 bases between the two ends. The germline V gene has CDR1 SQVTM and CDR2 ANQGSEA.

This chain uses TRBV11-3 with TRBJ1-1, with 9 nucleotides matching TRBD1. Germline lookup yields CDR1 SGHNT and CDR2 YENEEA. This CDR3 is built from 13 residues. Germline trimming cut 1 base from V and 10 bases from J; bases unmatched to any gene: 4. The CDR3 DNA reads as TGTGCCAGCAGCTTAGTTACAGGGGGCCGAGCTTTCTTT. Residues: CASSLVTGGRAFF.

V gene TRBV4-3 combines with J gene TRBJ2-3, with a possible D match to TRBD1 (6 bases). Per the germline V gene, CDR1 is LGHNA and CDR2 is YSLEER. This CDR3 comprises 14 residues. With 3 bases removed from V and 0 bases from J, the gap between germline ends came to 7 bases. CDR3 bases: TGCGCCAGCAGCCAGGGGGCTAGCACAGATACGCAGTATTTT. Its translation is CASSQGASTDTQYF.

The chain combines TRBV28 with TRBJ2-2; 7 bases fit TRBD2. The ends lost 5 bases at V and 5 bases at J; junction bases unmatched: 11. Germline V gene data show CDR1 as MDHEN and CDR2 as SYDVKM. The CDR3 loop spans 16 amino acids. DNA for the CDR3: TGTGCCAGCAGTGGGGCCGGGACTACAATAACCGGGGAGCTGTTTTTT. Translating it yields CASSGAGTTITGELFF. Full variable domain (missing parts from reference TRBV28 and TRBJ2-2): DVKVTQSSRYLVKRTGEKVFLECVQDMDHENMFWYRQDPGLGLRLIYFSYDVKMKEKGDIPEGYSVSREKKERFSLILESASTNQTSMYLCASSGAGTTITGELFFGEGSRLTVL.

The CDR3: CASSLLAGEGQETQYF. DNA for the CDR3: TGTGCCAGCAGTTTACTAGCGGGAGAGGGCCAAGAGACCCAGTACTTC. The chain couples TRBV28 to TRBJ2-5, with 10 bases aligning to TRBD2. The CDR3 has 16 residues. The junction had 4 bases not matched to a gene; V was cut back by 2 bases and J by 1 base. Germline lookup yields CDR1 MDHEN and CDR2 SYDVKM.

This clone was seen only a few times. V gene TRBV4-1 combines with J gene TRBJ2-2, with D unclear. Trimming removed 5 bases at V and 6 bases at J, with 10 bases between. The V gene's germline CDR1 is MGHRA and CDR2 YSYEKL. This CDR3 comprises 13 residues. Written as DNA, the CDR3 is TGCGCCAGCAGCTTCCGACTCTCCGGGGAGCTGTTTTTT. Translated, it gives CASSFRLSGELFF.

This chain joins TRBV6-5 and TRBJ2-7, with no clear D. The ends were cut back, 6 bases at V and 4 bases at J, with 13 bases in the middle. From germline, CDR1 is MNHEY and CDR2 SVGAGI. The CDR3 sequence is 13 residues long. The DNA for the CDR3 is TGTGCCAGCAGGAATCCAAATAGTTACGAGCAGTACTTC. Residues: CASRNPNSYEQYF.

In DNA, the CDR3 is TGTGCCAGCAGCTTGGCCGCAGCGAACACCGGGGAGCTGTTTTTT. Its protein product is CASSLAAANTGELFF. The rearrangement joins TRBV5-4 to TRBJ2-2; D remains unclear. The CDR3 covers 15 residues. CDR1 SGHNT and CDR2 YYREEE come from the germline V gene (reference sequence). With 0 bases removed from V and 0 bases from J, the gap between germline ends came to 6 bases.

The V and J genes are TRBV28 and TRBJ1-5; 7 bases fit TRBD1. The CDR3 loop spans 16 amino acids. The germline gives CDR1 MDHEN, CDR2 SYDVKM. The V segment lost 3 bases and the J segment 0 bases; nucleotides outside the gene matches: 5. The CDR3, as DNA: TGTGCCAGCAGTTTGCACAGGGGAAATAGCAATCAGCCCCAGCATTTT. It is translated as CASSLHRGNSNQPQHF.

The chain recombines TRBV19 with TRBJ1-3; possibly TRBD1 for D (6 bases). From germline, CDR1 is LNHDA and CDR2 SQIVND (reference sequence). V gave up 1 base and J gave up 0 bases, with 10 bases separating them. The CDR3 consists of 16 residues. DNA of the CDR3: TGTGCCAGTAGTATAGGGGACACTTTCTCTGGAAACACCATATATTTT. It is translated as CASSIGDTFSGNTIYF. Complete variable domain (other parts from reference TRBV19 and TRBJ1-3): DGGITQSPKYLFRKEGQNVTLSCEQNLNHDAMYWYRQDPGQGLRLIYYSQIVNDFQKGDIAEGYSVSREKKESFPLTVTSAQKNPTAFYLCASSIGDTFSGNTIYFGEGSWLTVV.

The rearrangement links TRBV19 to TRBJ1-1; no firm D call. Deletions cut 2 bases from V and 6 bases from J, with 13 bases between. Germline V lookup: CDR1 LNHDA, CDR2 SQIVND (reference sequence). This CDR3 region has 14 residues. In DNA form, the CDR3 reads TGTGCCAGTAGTATAAACAGCCTTTTGCCTGAAGCTTTCTTT. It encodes CASSINSLLPEAFF.

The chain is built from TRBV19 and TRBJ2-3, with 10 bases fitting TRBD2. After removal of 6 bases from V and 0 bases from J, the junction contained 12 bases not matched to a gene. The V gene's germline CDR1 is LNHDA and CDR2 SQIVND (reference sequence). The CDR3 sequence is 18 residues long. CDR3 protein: CASRDRELAGFSTDTQYF. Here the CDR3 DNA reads TGTGCCAGTAGGGACAGGGAACTAGCGGGGTTTAGCACAGATACGCAGTATTTT.

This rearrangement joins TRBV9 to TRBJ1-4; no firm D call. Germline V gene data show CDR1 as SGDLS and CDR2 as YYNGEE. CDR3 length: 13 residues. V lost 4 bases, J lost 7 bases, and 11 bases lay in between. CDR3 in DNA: TGTGCCAGCAGCCCCCCCTATGGTGAAAAACTGTTTTTT. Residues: CASSPPYGEKLFF.

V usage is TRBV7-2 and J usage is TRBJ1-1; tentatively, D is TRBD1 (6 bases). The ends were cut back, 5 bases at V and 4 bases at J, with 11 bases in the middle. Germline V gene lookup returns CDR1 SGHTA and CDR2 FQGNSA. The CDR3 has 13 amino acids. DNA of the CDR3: TGTGCCAGCAGCCCAGGGGCTCGCACTGAAGCTTTCTTT. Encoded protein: CASSPGARTEAFF.

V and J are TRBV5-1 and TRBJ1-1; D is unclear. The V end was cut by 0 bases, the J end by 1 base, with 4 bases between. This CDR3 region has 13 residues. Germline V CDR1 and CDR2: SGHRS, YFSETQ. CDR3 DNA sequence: TGCGCCAGCAGCTTGGCGCGGAACACTGAAGCTTTCTTT. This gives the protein CASSLARNTEAFF.

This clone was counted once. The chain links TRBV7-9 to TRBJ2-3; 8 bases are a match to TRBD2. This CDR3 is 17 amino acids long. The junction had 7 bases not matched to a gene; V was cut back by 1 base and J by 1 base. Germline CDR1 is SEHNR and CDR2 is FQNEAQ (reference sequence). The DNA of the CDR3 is TGTGCCAGCAGCTTAGGATCAGCGGGAGAAGGCACAGATACGCAGTATTTT. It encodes CASSLGSAGEGTDTQYF.

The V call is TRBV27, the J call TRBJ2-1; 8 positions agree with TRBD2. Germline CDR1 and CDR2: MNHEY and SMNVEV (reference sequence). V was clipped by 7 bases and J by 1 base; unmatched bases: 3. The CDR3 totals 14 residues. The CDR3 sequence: CASISGGSYNEQFF. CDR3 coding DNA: TGTGCCAGCATCTCGGGAGGGTCCTACAATGAGCAGTTCTTC.

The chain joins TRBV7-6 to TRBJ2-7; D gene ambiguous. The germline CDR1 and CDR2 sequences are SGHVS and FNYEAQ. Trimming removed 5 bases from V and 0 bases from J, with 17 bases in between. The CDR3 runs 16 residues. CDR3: CASSRTTLISSYEQYF. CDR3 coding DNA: TGTGCCAGCAGCCGTACGACTCTAATAAGCTCCTACGAGCAGTACTTC.

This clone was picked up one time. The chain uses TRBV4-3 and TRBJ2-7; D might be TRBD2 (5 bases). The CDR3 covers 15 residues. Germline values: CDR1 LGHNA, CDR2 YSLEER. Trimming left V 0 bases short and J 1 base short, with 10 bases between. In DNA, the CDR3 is TGCGCCAGCAGCCAAGACCCGGGAAGATCCTACGAGCAGTACTTC. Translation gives CASSQDPGRSYEQYF.

The DNA for the CDR3 is TGTGCCAGCAGCTTTGGACAGGGGATTTCTAGCAATCAGCCCCAGCATTTT. This codes for CASSFGQGISSNQPQHF. This chain links TRBV11-3 with TRBJ1-5; TRBD1 aligns across 9 bases. Germline loops: CDR1 SGHNT, CDR2 YENEEA. The V segment lost 3 bases and the J segment 0 bases; nucleotides outside the gene matches: 6. This CDR3 comprises 17 residues.

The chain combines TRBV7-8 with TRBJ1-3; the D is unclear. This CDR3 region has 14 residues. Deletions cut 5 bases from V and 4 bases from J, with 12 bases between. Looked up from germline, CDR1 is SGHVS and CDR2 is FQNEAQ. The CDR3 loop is CASSPLGRGNTIYF. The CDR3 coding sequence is TGTGCCAGCAGCCCCCTCGGGAGGGGAAACACCATATATTTT.

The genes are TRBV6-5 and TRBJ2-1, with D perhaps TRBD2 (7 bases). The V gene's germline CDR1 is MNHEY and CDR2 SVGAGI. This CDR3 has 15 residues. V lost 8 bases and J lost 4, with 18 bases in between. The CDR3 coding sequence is TGTGCCAGCCGGACTGGCGGGGGCCCTTACAATGAGCAGTTCTTC. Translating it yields CASRTGGGPYNEQFF.

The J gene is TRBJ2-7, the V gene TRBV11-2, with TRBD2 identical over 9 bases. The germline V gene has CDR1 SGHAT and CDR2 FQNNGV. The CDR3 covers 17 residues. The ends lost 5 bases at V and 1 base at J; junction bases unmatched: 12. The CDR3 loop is CASSRANLAGRSYEQYF. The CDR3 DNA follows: TGTGCCAGCAGCCGAGCGAACCTAGCGGGGCGTTCCTACGAGCAGTACTTC.

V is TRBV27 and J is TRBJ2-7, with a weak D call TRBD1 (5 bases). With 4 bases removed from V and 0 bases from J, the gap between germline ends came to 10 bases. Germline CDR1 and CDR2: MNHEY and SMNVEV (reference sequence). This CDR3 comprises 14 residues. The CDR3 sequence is CASSYGGHSYEQYF. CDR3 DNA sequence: TGTGCCAGCAGTTACGGCGGACACTCCTACGAGCAGTACTTC.